The T cell receptor beta chain described here comes from a study of T cell responses to AZD1222 COVID-19 vaccine. The data were produced by immunoSEQ multiplex PCR, yet TCRdb's version contains in-frame clones alone and is incomplete. The table records some 120,000 clones, less than 90% of them present only once. Germline V gene sequence: CDR1 MRHNA, CDR2 SNTAGT. V gave up 3 bases and J gave up 7 bases, with 16 bases separating them. This CDR3 is 16 amino acids long. Comment on this clone: What it binds is not known.

Findings and caveats of the study: Donor demographics were predominantly white British with a female majority; clonal diversity may be underestimated. Repertoires were collected only later (after the peak T cell response had occurred).

The chain has TRBV6-4 and TRBJ1-6, with D tentatively TRBD1 (5 bases). The clonotype was recovered from an adult in good health. The material was peripheral blood, obtained on day 0 of AZD1222 vaccination. CDR3 coding DNA: TGTGCCAGCAGTGATGGGACTGCCAGGGTGAATTCACCCCTCCACTTT. This encodes CASSDGTARVNSPLHF.